The 25 T cell receptor beta chains in this list originate from one sample, sequenced in a study of Ad26.COV2.S vaccination and SARS-CoV-2 variants. Treatment: some 20 received Ad26.COV2.S at low or high dose, single or two shots; a few received placebo; per-sample allocation not given. Following the first vaccine or placebo injection, samples were taken on day 63. Some clones are missing from TCRdb's copy, which holds only in-frame ones; the method was immunoSEQ multiplex PCR. This table has about 350,000 clones, approximately 90% appearing once. The sample consisted of peripheral blood, taken in a trial of Ad26.COV2.S vaccine versus placebo. The receptors derive from a person aged 18-60 years who received the Ad26.COV2.S COVID-19 vaccine or a placebo.

V and J are TRBV28 and TRBJ1-6; D unclear. Germline V gene lookup returns CDR1 MDHEN and CDR2 SYDVKM. The CDR3 has 14 amino acids. V was cut by 5 bases and J by 4 bases, with 9 bases left in between. The CDR3 here is CASSPSGYNSPLHF. CDR3 nucleotide sequence: TGTGCCAGCAGTCCCAGTGGGTATAATTCACCCCTCCACTTT. Based on the CDR3 plus reference TRBV28 and TRBJ1-6, the full variable domain is DVKVTQSSRYLVKRTGEKVFLECVQDMDHENMFWYRQDPGLGLRLIYFSYDVKMKEKGDIPEGYSVSREKKERFSLILESASTNQTSMYLCASSPSGYNSPLHFGNGTRLTVT.

V and J are TRBV27 and TRBJ1-1; no definite D call. CDR1 MNHEY and CDR2 SMNVEV come from the germline V gene (reference sequence). The V gene lost 7 bases and the J gene lost 1 base, with 4 bases spanning the gap. The CDR3 totals 11 residues. This chain's CDR3 is CASIKNTEAFF. CDR3 in DNA: TGTGCCAGCATTAAGAACACTGAAGCTTTCTTT.

The gene calls are TRBV19 and TRBJ2-7; 7 bases align to TRBD1. The germline V gene encodes CDR1 LNHDA and CDR2 SQIVND (reference sequence). The CDR3 spans 12 residues. The J segment lost 7 bases and the V segment lost 5 bases, leaving 5 bases of the junction unmatched. As DNA, the CDR3 is TGTGCCAGTAGTGACAGGGTAGGGGAGCAGTACTTC. The encoded protein is CASSDRVGEQYF.

This chain connects TRBV29-1 to TRBJ2-1; 14 bases are shared with TRBD2. CDR3 size: 16 residues. CDR1 SQVTM and CDR2 ANQGSEA come from the germline V gene. The trim removed 4 bases at V and 8 bases at J, leaving 10 bases unmatched. The chain's CDR3 is CSVVKTSGRALHEQFF. CDR3 DNA sequence: TGCAGCGTTGTTAAGACTAGCGGGAGGGCCCTCCATGAGCAGTTCTTC.

The chain carries TRBV6-5 and TRBJ1-5; D remains unclear. Per the germline V gene, CDR1 is MNHEY and CDR2 is SVGAGI. The V end lost 0 bases, the J end lost 5 bases, and 11 bases lay between the germline ends. The CDR3 spans 15 residues. CDR3 DNA sequence: TGTGCCAGCAGTTACTCGGCGGGAACTGATCAGCCCCAGCATTTT. Its translation is CASSYSAGTDQPQHF.

The rearrangement links TRBV6-2 or TRBV6-3 to TRBJ1-1; D is uncertain. Germline V gene lookup returns CDR1 MNHEY and CDR2 SVGEGT. The CDR3 is made up of 12 amino acids. The V and J ends lost 0 bases and 7 bases respectively, with 6 bases between them. CDR3 residues: CASSYSAREAFF. The CDR3 DNA reads TGTGCCAGCAGTTACTCCGCACGTGAAGCTTTCTTT.

V is TRBV5-6 and J is TRBJ2-5; D remains ambiguous. The CDR3 loop spans 12 amino acids. CDR1 and CDR2 (germline): SGHDT, YYEEEE. Trimming removed 1 base from V and 4 bases from J, with 5 bases in between. CDR3: CASSLLPETQYF. As DNA, the CDR3 is TGTGCCAGCAGCTTGCTTCCAGAGACCCAGTACTTC.

The chain carries TRBV7-8 and TRBJ2-1, with 8 nucleotides matching TRBD1. Germline CDR1 is SGHVS and CDR2 is FQNEAQ. The junction had 10 bases not matched to a gene; V was cut back by 5 bases and J by 7 bases. The CDR3 is 15 residues long. The CDR3 sequence: CASSPTGVGRNEQFF. Here the CDR3 DNA reads TGTGCCAGCAGCCCGACAGGGGTGGGGAGAAATGAGCAGTTCTTC.

The CDR3 bases are TGTGCCAGCAGCCTCGCGGACACGACGGACGAGCAGTACTTC. This gives the protein CASSLADTTDEQYF. The chain combines TRBV6-2 or TRBV6-3 with TRBJ2-7; a possible D gene is TRBD1 (5 bases). Deletions cut 6 bases from V and 5 bases from J, with 17 bases between. CDR1 and CDR2 from the germline V gene are MNHEY and SVGEGT. The CDR3 runs to 14 residues.

The V and J genes are TRBV3-1 (or the pseudogene TRBV3-2) and TRBJ1-1, with a tentative D call TRBD1 (5 bases). Germline V gene data show CDR1 as LGHDT and CDR2 as YNNKEL (reference sequence). The CDR3 is made up of 14 amino acids. Trimming took 4 bases from V and 0 from J, leaving 9 bases between them. The CDR3 spells CASSPGSMNTEAFF. Here the CDR3 DNA reads TGTGCCAGCAGCCCAGGGAGCATGAACACTGAAGCTTTCTTT.

This clone has a handful of counts. Other DNA sequences in this specimen translate into the identical CDR3. The J gene is TRBJ1-5, the V gene TRBV27; TRBD1 might be the D (6 bases). Germline V CDR1 and CDR2: MNHEY, SMNVEV (reference sequence). Trimming left V 3 bases short and J 2 bases short, with 11 bases between. The CDR3 totals 15 residues. CDR3 in amino acids: CASSLLGAGNQPQHF. Here the CDR3 DNA reads TGTGCCAGCAGTTTGTTGGGGGCCGGCAATCAGCCCCAGCATTTT.

In this sample, this clone turned up a few times. This chain joins TRBV11-2 and TRBJ2-7; 8 nucleotides line up with TRBD2. Germline CDR1 is SGHAT and CDR2 is FQNNGV. The CDR3 runs 15 residues. With V trimmed by 5 bases and J by 2 bases, 8 bases remained unmatched. The CDR3 is CASSPSGPIPYEQYF. CDR3 bases: TGTGCCAGCAGCCCTAGCGGGCCAATACCCTACGAGCAGTACTTC.

This chain connects TRBV25-1 to TRBJ1-2; no clear D gene. V dropped 4 bases and J dropped 5 bases, with 14 bases sitting between them. The CDR3 extends over 14 amino acids. In germline, CDR1 is MGHDK, CDR2 SYGVNS. Written as DNA, the CDR3 is TGTGCCAGCAGTGCCCCATTTAGTTGGTATGGCTACACCTTC. It yields the protein CASSAPFSWYGYTF.

This clone has just a few counts. The gene calls are TRBV4-1 and TRBJ2-1; 9 positions match TRBD1. Germline lookup yields CDR1 MGHRA and CDR2 YSYEKL. V was pared by 4 bases and J by 0 bases, with 7 bases of the junction left unmatched. The CDR3 is 17 amino acids. The CDR3 DNA reads as TGCGCCAGCAGCCCCAGAGGGACAGGGAGCTCCTACAATGAGCAGTTCTTC. It is translated as CASSPRGTGSSYNEQFF.

This clone has only one observation. The CDR3 DNA is TGTGCCATCAGTGAGTCGACTAGCGATGGTGAGCAGTTCTTC. It yields the protein CAISESTSDGEQFF. The chain links TRBV10-3 to TRBJ2-1; 8 bases map to TRBD2. The CDR3 is 14 residues long. Germline V gene lookup returns CDR1 ENHRY and CDR2 SYGVKD. After removal of 0 bases from V and 9 bases from J, the junction contained 4 bases not matched to a gene.

J is TRBJ1-1 and V is TRBV28; 7 nucleotides line up with TRBD1. CDR1 and CDR2 from the germline V gene are MDHEN and SYDVKM. CDR3 size: 14 residues. The V and J ends lost 6 bases and 5 bases, in that order; junction bases with no gene match: 9. In DNA form, the CDR3 reads TGTGCCAGCAGGAACAGGGGAGGACGGACTGAAGCTTTCTTT. Its translation: CASRNRGGRTEAFF.

This chain uses TRBV7-8 with TRBJ2-2; a possible D gene is TRBD1 (8 bases). This CDR3 comprises 15 residues. In germline, CDR1 is SGHVS, CDR2 FQNEAQ. Trimming cost V 4 bases and J 3 bases, with 12 bases left between them. CDR3 DNA: TGTGCCAGCAGCTCCACAGGGGGGGACACCGGGGAGCTGTTTTTT. Amino acid sequence: CASSSTGGDTGELFF.

The chain is built from TRBV29-1 and TRBJ1-2; TRBD1 is a possible D gene (6 bases). The CDR3 consists of 12 residues. Germline lookup yields CDR1 SQVTM and CDR2 ANQGSEA. Trimming took 4 bases from V and 8 from J, leaving 14 bases between them. CDR3 sequence (DNA): TGCAGCGTTGTTTGGGGGCTGGGAGGCTACACCTTC. As protein: CSVVWGLGGYTF.

The rearrangement joins TRBV15 to TRBJ2-1; TRBD2 agrees at 7 bases. Germline V gene sequence: CDR1 LNHNV, CDR2 YYDKDF (reference sequence). The CDR3 loop spans 17 amino acids. Trimming took 0 bases from V and 6 from J; bases not matched to a gene: 11. This chain's CDR3 is CATSREIAGVWANEQFF. In DNA, the CDR3 is TGTGCCACCAGCAGAGAGATTGCGGGAGTGTGGGCCAATGAGCAGTTCTTC.

The chain links TRBV7-2 to TRBJ2-3; D is unclear. Germline CDR1 reads SGHTA; CDR2 reads FQGNSA. Trimming removed 1 base at V and 3 bases at J, with 5 bases between. The CDR3 is 13 residues long. The CDR3 loop reads CASSLVRTDTQYF. The CDR3 nucleotides are TGTGCCAGCAGCTTAGTGCGAACAGATACGCAGTATTTT.

The chain has TRBV12-3 or TRBV12-4 and TRBJ2-7; D unresolved. CDR3 size: 13 residues. V lost 2 bases and J lost 6, with 11 bases in between. The CDR3 here is CASSLMGGSEQYF. CDR3 bases: TGTGCCAGCAGTTTAATGGGCGGCAGCGAGCAGTACTTC.

The genes are TRBV7-9 and TRBJ2-1; 8 bases align to TRBD2. Germline V gene data show CDR1 as SEHNR and CDR2 as FQNEAQ (reference sequence). V shed 6 bases and J 6 bases; nucleotides not matched to a gene: 4. The CDR3 sequence is 13 residues long. The CDR3 DNA is TGTGCCAGCAGTGGGACTAGAGGCAATGAGCAGTTCTTC. Protein sequence: CASSGTRGNEQFF.

The chain links TRBV9 to TRBJ1-2; D unresolved. Deletions cut 3 bases from V and 4 bases from J, with 4 bases between. CDR1 is SGDLS and CDR2 is YYNGEE in the germline V gene. The CDR3 consists of 11 residues. In DNA, the CDR3 is TGTGCCAGCAGCGCAGCCTATGGCTACACCTTC. Protein sequence: CASSAAYGYTF.

The V call is TRBV28, the J call TRBJ2-7; no definite D call. CDR3 length: 13 amino acids. Deletions cut 6 bases from V and 1 base from J, with 10 bases between. The germline V gene has CDR1 MDHEN and CDR2 SYDVKM. The CDR3 sequence is CASSTGGSYEQYF. CDR3 DNA: TGTGCCAGCAGCACGGGCGGATCCTACGAGCAGTACTTC.

In the case of this clone: This sample also contains other DNA sequences that code for the same CDR3. The chain couples TRBV20-1 to TRBJ2-1, with D uncertain. V lost 3 bases and J lost 2, with 2 bases in between. Germline-derived CDR1 and CDR2 are DFQATT and SNEGSKA (reference sequence). This CDR3 is built from 11 residues. Here the CDR3 DNA reads TGCAGTGCTAGGGCCTACAATGAGCAGTTCTTC. Translation gives CSARAYNEQFF.